This entry lists 10 T cell receptor beta chains sequenced from one sample in a study of blood T cell repertoires in COVID-19 (dated by TCRdb to the early 2020s). Library construction relied on the immunoSEQ multiplex PCR assay. Drawn from immuneACCESS, this table holds only the in-frame rearrangements with V and J called that TCRdb kept. Clones are partly lost; checked studies trace under half to an unresolved V gene and leave the rest unexplained. In this sample the table shows roughly 200,000 clones, around 82% of which occur a single time. Roughly 9.4% of the sample is taken by the ten largest. The sequenced material came from peripheral blood. The receptors here all came from a man between 40 and 49 years old with active or convalescent COVID-19.

The genes are TRBV30 and TRBJ2-2, with D tentatively TRBD1 (6 bases). This CDR3 comprises 13 residues. Germline CDR1 reads GTSNPN; CDR2 reads SVGIG (reference sequence). V was clipped by 5 bases and J by 11 bases, with 18 bases between them. This CDR3 reads CAWRQQGASELFF. The CDR3 DNA reads TGTGCCTGGCGACAACAGGGAGCGAGCGAGCTGTTTTTT.

The V gene is TRBV5-1, the J gene TRBJ2-7; D gene uncertain. Germline V gene sequence: CDR1 SGHRS, CDR2 YFSETQ. The V gene lost 6 bases and the J gene lost 0 bases, with 16 bases spanning the gap. The CDR3 has 15 residues. The DNA of the CDR3 is TGCGCCAGCAAAGACCCGGCTAGGCCCTCCTACGAGCAGTACTTC. It codes for CASKDPARPSYEQYF.

J is TRBJ2-1 and V is TRBV29-1; TRBD1 is a possible D gene (5 bases). This CDR3 is built from 11 residues. Germline V gives CDR1 SQVTM, CDR2 ANQGSEA. V was trimmed by 5 bases and J by 7 bases, leaving 9 bases between them. CDR3 coding DNA: TGCAGCGTTAGGACATATAATGAGCAGTTCTTC. Translation: CSVRTYNEQFF.

CDR3 loop: CASCQGAAEAFF. CDR3 in DNA: TGTGCCAGCTGCCAGGGGGCCGCTGAAGCTTTCTTT. The rearrangement uses TRBV2 and TRBJ1-1; the match to TRBD1 covers 8 bases. Germline CDR1 SNHLY, CDR2 FYNNEI. Trimming took 8 bases from V and 6 from J; bases not matched to a gene: 5. The CDR3 contains 12 residues.

The rearrangement uses TRBV6-1 and TRBJ2-3; D is ambiguous. The CDR3 consists of 13 residues. V lost 3 bases and J 2 bases, leaving 6 bases between the germline ends. CDR1 and CDR2 from the germline V gene are MNHNS and SASEGT. CDR3 in amino acids: CASSDGNTDTQYF. CDR3 sequence (DNA): TGTGCCAGCAGTGATGGCAACACAGATACGCAGTATTTT.

J is TRBJ1-5 and V is TRBV3-1 (or the pseudogene TRBV3-2); D is undetermined. Germline CDR1 LGHDT, CDR2 YNNKEL (reference sequence). V shed 1 base and J shed 0 bases, with 7 bases lying between them. CDR3 length equals 15 residues. Written as DNA, the CDR3 is TGTGCCAGCAGCCAAGGAGGGCATAGCAATCAGCCCCAGCATTTT. It encodes CASSQGGHSNQPQHF.

The chain employs TRBV6-1 and TRBJ1-4; 8 bases match TRBD1. V lost 4 bases, J lost 0 bases, and 4 bases stayed unmatched. The germline V gene has CDR1 MNHNS and CDR2 SASEGT. The CDR3 runs to 16 residues. The CDR3: CASSGGQVATNEKLFF. The CDR3 DNA reads as TGTGCCAGCAGTGGGGGACAGGTTGCAACTAATGAAAAACTGTTTTTT.

This chain links TRBV28 with TRBJ1-3; D gene ambiguous. The CDR3 runs to 13 residues. V gave up 6 bases and J gave up 0 bases, with 6 bases separating them. Germline V CDR1 and CDR2: MDHEN, SYDVKM. As DNA, the CDR3 is TGTGCCAGCAGGAAGAGCTCTGGAAACACCATATATTTT. It translates to CASRKSSGNTIYF.

This chain uses TRBV6-5 with TRBJ1-5; 8 bases align to TRBD1. This CDR3 has 15 amino acids. In germline, CDR1 is MNHEY, CDR2 SVGAGI. V was clipped by 5 bases and J by 3 bases; unmatched bases: 6. CDR3 region: CASSRTGLFNQPQHF. The DNA of the CDR3 is TGTGCCAGCAGTAGGACAGGGCTTTTCAATCAGCCCCAGCATTTT.

The gene calls are TRBV6-5 and TRBJ1-1, with 10 bases fitting TRBD1. Germline V CDR1 and CDR2: MNHEY, SVGAGI. With 5 bases clipped from V and 5 bases from J, the junction kept 2 bases outside the gene matches. The CDR3 sequence is 13 residues long. The CDR3 loop is CASSRTGGTEAFF. The CDR3 DNA reads as TGTGCCAGCAGTAGGACAGGGGGAACTGAAGCTTTCTTT.